This T cell receptor (beta chain) was captured by sequencing in a study of OX40 agonist ivuxolimab in advanced cancers. Across the study: At 0.01 to 10 mg/kg, ivuxolimab was administered intravenously to patients every 2 weeks.

V shed 5 bases and J 4 bases; nucleotides not matched to a gene: 8. This CDR3 is 16 amino acids long. Per the germline V gene, CDR1 is SGHKS and CDR2 is YYEKEE (reference sequence). The study, taken as a whole, reports: CD4+ and CD8+ blood T cells expanded clonally by week 6 at 0.1 to 3.0 mg/kg.

On this clone: The antigen is unknown.

Profiled with immunoSEQ multiplex PCR; TCRdb holds only in-frame clones, not every one. The table shows 82,000 or so clones, with over 85% occurring only once. This receptor was obtained from an adult with an advanced solid tumor such as melanoma, head and neck, liver or kidney cancer. The sample here was CD4+ or CD8+ T cells sorted from blood, taken in a trial of the OX40 agonist ivuxolimab. J is TRBJ2-1 and V is TRBV5-5, with 11 bases matching TRBD2. CDR3 bases: TGTGCCAGCAGTTCCCAGGGACTAGCGGTTTACAATGAGCAGTTCTTC. It yields the protein CASSSQGLAVYNEQFF.